Below are 29 T cell receptor beta chains sequenced from a single sample in a study of blood T cells in healthy people across ages. Together with a sample-barcoded 5' primer, a J-beta primer mix was included in a second PCR lasting roughly 6 to 12 cycles. TCRdb re-analysed the 5' RACE reads in MiXCR, keeping a single row per CDR3 protein. Of fewer than 1,200,000 distinct CDR3 sequences in the sample, 20% to 25% were seen once. These data also formed part of another study, on T cells of mothers and their children.

The source material was blood. Source of these receptors: a girl aged 2 to 10 in good health.

The chain uses TRBV5-5 and TRBJ1-5; D remains unclear. Per germline, CDR1 SGHKS and CDR2 YYEKEE (reference sequence). V lost 0 bases and J lost 6, with 4 bases in between. This CDR3 comprises 12 residues. The CDR3 loop is CASSLGVQPQHF. CDR3 bases: TGTGCCAGCAGCTTGGGGGTTCAGCCCCAGCATTTT. Supplemented by reference TRBV5-5 and TRBJ1-5, the full variable domain reads DAGVTQSPTHLIKTRGQQVTLRCSPISGHKSVSWYQQVLGQGPQFIFQYYEKEERGRGNFPDRFSARQFPNYSSELNVNALLLGDSALYLCASSLGVQPQHFGDGTRLSIL.

Only a few counts were recorded for this clonotype. This sequence joins TRBV7-2 and TRBJ1-2; possible D gene TRBD1, 5 bases. V was clipped by 6 bases and J by 0 bases, with 14 bases between them. CDR1 and CDR2 from the germline V gene are SGHTA and FQGNSA. The CDR3 is made up of 15 amino acids. CDR3 sequence: CASSYRQNSNYGYTF. In DNA, the CDR3 is TGTGCCAGCAGTTACAGACAGAACTCTAACTATGGCTACACCTTC.

The J gene is TRBJ2-3, the V gene TRBV6-2 or TRBV6-3; D ambiguous. Germline values: CDR1 MNHEY, CDR2 SVGEGT. Deletions cut 5 bases from V and 5 bases from J, with 14 bases between. The CDR3 is made up of 14 amino acids. CDR3 protein: CASSPVTVGDTQYF. The CDR3 nucleotides read TGTGCCAGCAGTCCCGTGACTGTGGGAGATACGCAGTATTTT.

This clonotype was observed a single time. The chain links TRBV20-1 to TRBJ2-2; 8 bases agree with TRBD2. J gave up 1 base and V 5 bases, and 3 bases lay outside the gene matches. Germline CDR1 is DFQATT and CDR2 is SNEGSKA (reference sequence). CDR3 size: 14 residues. CDR3 sequence reads: CSALAGGNTGELFF. The CDR3 DNA follows: TGCAGTGCTCTAGCGGGTGGGAACACCGGGGAGCTGTTTTTT.

This clonotype showed up just a few times. This chain uses TRBV29-1 with TRBJ2-5, with D possibly being TRBD1 (6 bases). This CDR3 has 11 residues. The V and J ends lost 7 bases and 5 bases respectively, with 11 bases between them. Germline CDR1 SQVTM, CDR2 ANQGSEA. CDR3 sequence reads: CSAAQGETQYF. In DNA form, the CDR3 reads TGCAGCGCAGCTCAGGGGGAGACCCAGTACTTC. Full variable domain (outside the CDR3, taken from reference TRBV29-1 and TRBJ2-5): SAVISQKPSRDICQRGTSLTIQCQVDSQVTMMFWYRQQPGQSLTLIATANQGSEATYESGFVIDKFPISRPNLTFSTLTVSNMSPEDSSIYLCSAAQGETQYFGPGTRLLVL.

This clonotype was counted a few times. The rearrangement uses TRBV5-1 and TRBJ2-1, with 12 bases fitting TRBD2. Germline V CDR1 and CDR2: SGHRS, YFSETQ. Germline trimming cut 4 bases from V and 4 bases from J; bases unmatched to any gene: 9. The CDR3 contains 17 residues. CDR3 sequence: CASSRRTSGTLYNEQFF. DNA of the CDR3: TGCGCCAGCAGCCGGAGGACTAGCGGGACCCTGTACAATGAGCAGTTCTTC.

This clonotype was seen only a few times. An end of the junction does not agree with germline; a read error may underlie this. The chain couples TRBV5-1 to TRBJ1-2, with D perhaps TRBD1 (6 bases). Germline CDR1 reads SGHRS; CDR2 reads YFSETQ. CDR3 length equals 13 residues. The chain's CDR3 is CASSTTGNYGYTF. CDR3 DNA: TGTGCCAGCAGCACCACAGGGAACTATGGCTACACCTTC.

Only a few counts were recorded for this clonotype. The chain joins TRBV27 to TRBJ2-5; D not resolved. The CDR3 extends over 14 amino acids. Trimming removed 3 bases at V and 3 bases at J, with 11 bases between. Germline CDR1 MNHEY, CDR2 SMNVEV (reference sequence). CDR3: CASSLEIGEETQYF. CDR3 in DNA: TGTGCCAGCAGTTTGGAGATTGGAGAAGAGACCCAGTACTTC.

The chain uses TRBV27 and TRBJ2-5; D gene ambiguous. The J call may be mistaken, given a closer DNA end match to TRBJ2-1. In germline, CDR1 is MNHEY, CDR2 SMNVEV (reference sequence). The CDR3 loop spans 13 amino acids. For the CDR3, the DNA is TGTGCCAGCGCCTATGCCCCAAACGATGAGCAGTTCTTC. Its translation: CASAYAPNDEQFF.

This clonotype has more than one count but fewer than ten. The chain carries TRBV12-3 or TRBV12-4 and TRBJ2-5, with D possibly matching TRBD1 (6 bases). This CDR3 spans 13 amino acids. V lost 3 bases and J 3 bases, leaving 8 bases between the germline ends. CDR3: CASSLHREETQYF. Here the CDR3 DNA reads TGTGCCAGCAGTTTGCACAGGGAAGAGACCCAGTACTTC.

This chain links TRBV5-1 with TRBJ2-5, with 10 bases that match TRBD1. This CDR3 has 15 amino acids. Unmatched junction bases numbered 9, after V lost 6 bases and J lost 4 bases. Germline V gives CDR1 SGHRS, CDR2 YFSETQ. CDR3 sequence (DNA): TGCGCCAGCAAAGTTGATGGGACAGGGGTAGAGACCCAGTACTTC. Its protein is CASKVDGTGVETQYF.

About this clonotype: One junction end disagrees with the germline gene, perhaps due to a read error. The chain links TRBV18 to TRBJ2-2, with no clear D. The CDR3 contains 14 residues. Germline CDR1 and CDR2: KGHSH and LQKENI. The CDR3 sequence: CASSPNPNPGELFF. The CDR3 region has the DNA TGTGCCAGCTCACCGAACCCGAACCCCGGGGAGCTGTTTTTT.

V gene TRBV5-1 combines with J gene TRBJ2-1; D is perhaps TRBD1 (6 bases). The CDR3 covers 13 residues. The ends were cut back, 4 bases at V and 7 bases at J, with 12 bases in the middle. CDR1 and CDR2 from the germline V gene are SGHRS and YFSETQ. CDR3 region: CASSPDTGNEQFF. The CDR3 DNA reads TGCGCCAGCAGCCCGGATACAGGGAATGAGCAGTTCTTC.

This clonotype has just a few counts. The junction departs from germline at one end; a sequencing error may be responsible. The chain joins TRBV20-1 to TRBJ2-3, with 10 bases lining up with TRBD1. Per germline, CDR1 DFQATT and CDR2 SNEGSKA (reference sequence). CDR3 length: 15 residues. The CDR3 DNA is TGCAGTGCTGGGAGACAGGGGGCTAGCACAGGTACGCAGTATTTT. It encodes CSAGRQGASTGTQYF.

This rearrangement joins TRBV20-1 to TRBJ1-2; 11 positions agree with TRBD1. V gave up 6 bases and J gave up 4 bases; unmatched junction bases: 4. This CDR3 has 13 residues. CDR1 is DFQATT, CDR2 SNEGSKA, per germline (reference sequence). CDR3 loop: CSAGQGASYGYTF. DNA for the CDR3: TGCAGTGCAGGACAGGGGGCGAGCTATGGCTACACCTTC.

This chain connects TRBV28 to TRBJ2-1, with D perhaps matching TRBD2 (6 bases). Germline values: CDR1 MDHEN, CDR2 SYDVKM. The V gene lost 7 bases and the J gene lost 2 bases, with 12 bases spanning the gap. This CDR3 region has 14 residues. The CDR3 DNA reads as TGTGCCAGCATGGGGGGAAGCGCCTACAATGAGCAGTTCTTC. It is translated as CASMGGSAYNEQFF.

This chain joins TRBV5-5 and TRBJ2-1; D is perhaps TRBD1 (5 bases). Germline V CDR1 and CDR2: SGHKS, YYEKEE (reference sequence). V lost 3 bases, J lost 3 bases, and 10 bases lay in between. The CDR3 contains 14 residues. CDR3 loop: CASSSQEYYNEQFF. The CDR3 DNA follows: TGTGCCAGCAGCTCACAGGAATACTACAATGAGCAGTTCTTC.

The chain joins TRBV5-1 to TRBJ2-7; tentative D call: TRBD2 (5 bases). This CDR3 has 16 residues. CDR1 and CDR2 (germline): SGHRS, YFSETQ. V lost 4 bases, J lost 0 bases, and 17 bases lay in between. In nucleotides, the CDR3 is TGCGCCAGCAGCCCAGAAGACCGGAGGAACTCCTACGAGCAGTACTTC. This translates into CASSPEDRRNSYEQYF.

The sample holds a few counts of this clonotype. This chain joins TRBV5-8 and TRBJ1-5; tentative D call: TRBD1 (5 bases). Trimming pared 3 bases from V and 9 bases from J, leaving 16 bases between. CDR1 is SGHTS and CDR2 is YDEGEE in the germline V gene. The CDR3 consists of 14 residues. CDR3: CASSSSGGYGPQHF. Written as DNA, the CDR3 is TGTGCCAGCAGCTCCTCGGGGGGTTATGGGCCCCAGCATTTT.

The chain has TRBV29-1 and TRBJ2-1; possible D gene TRBD1, 6 bases. Trimming removed 7 bases at V and 3 bases at J, with 16 bases between. Germline lookup yields CDR1 SQVTM and CDR2 ANQGSEA. CDR3 length: 14 residues. This CDR3 reads CSGEGQWDYNEQFF. As DNA, the CDR3 is TGCAGCGGTGAGGGACAATGGGACTACAATGAGCAGTTCTTC.

This clonotype was seen a few times. This chain joins TRBV6-1 and TRBJ2-6; no clear D gene. Trimming removed 5 bases at V and 1 base at J, with 18 bases between. The CDR3 totals 18 residues. Germline V gene data show CDR1 as MNHNS and CDR2 as SASEGT. The CDR3 DNA follows: TGTGCCAGCAGTCCCCGGGTAGTGGCTACTTCTGGGGCCAACGTCCTGACTTTC. It encodes CASSPRVVATSGANVLTF.

This clonotype was seen once. In DNA form, the CDR3 reads TGCAGTGCTAGGGATTTGGCGGGAGCCTTTAGCGAGCAGTACTTC. Encoded protein: CSARDLAGAFSEQYF. This chain links TRBV20-1 with TRBJ2-7; 7 bases match TRBD2. From germline, CDR1 is DFQATT and CDR2 SNEGSKA (reference sequence). This CDR3 comprises 15 residues. J lost 6 bases, V lost 3 bases, and 14 bases had no gene match.

The genes are TRBV4-3 and TRBJ2-1; 7 nucleotides match TRBD2. Germline lookup yields CDR1 LGHNA and CDR2 YSLEER. The CDR3 loop spans 17 amino acids. The V gene end was trimmed by 0 bases and the J gene end by 6 bases; junction bases not matched to a gene: 11. The CDR3 DNA reads TGCGCCAGCAGCCAAGATGCCCCAGCGGGGACCACCAATGAGCAGTTCTTC. Amino acids: CASSQDAPAGTTNEQFF.

This chain links TRBV29-1 with TRBJ2-3; a possible D gene is TRBD1 (7 bases). The CDR3 is made up of 16 amino acids. V was clipped by 7 bases and J by 4 bases, with 24 bases between them. The germline gives CDR1 SQVTM, CDR2 ANQGSEA. The CDR3 region has the DNA TGCAGCGCATCAGGGGGGATGGCACCAGGGGCAGATACGCAGTATTTT. Translation: CSASGGMAPGADTQYF.

This clonotype was picked up a small number of times. V usage is TRBV20-1 and J usage is TRBJ2-5; D is tentatively TRBD1 or TRBD2 (5 bases each). Per germline, CDR1 DFQATT and CDR2 SNEGSKA (reference sequence). V was clipped by 6 bases and J by 5 bases, with 19 bases between them. The CDR3 totals 14 residues. CDR3 coding DNA: TGCAGTGCCAGCGACAGATCCACGGGGGAGACCCAGTACTTC. It is translated as CSASDRSTGETQYF.

The rearrangement joins TRBV7-9 to TRBJ1-1; TRBD1 might be the D (5 bases). This CDR3 is built from 15 residues. CDR1 and CDR2 from the germline V gene are SEHNR and FQNEAQ (reference sequence). Trimming cost V 8 bases and J 3 bases, with 19 bases left between them. In DNA form, the CDR3 reads TGTGCCAGCTCTAACGGCCCCGGGGCGTACACTGAAGCTTTCTTT. Protein: CASSNGPGAYTEAFF.

On this clonotype itself: The junction differs from germline at one of its ends, possibly a read error. The rearrangement uses TRBV12-3 or TRBV12-4 and TRBJ2-2; tentatively, D is TRBD1 or TRBD2 (5 bases each). The CDR3 loop spans 13 amino acids. The CDR3 region is CAGGPANTGELIF. CDR3 in DNA: TGTGCTGGGGGACCTGCGAACACCGGGGAGCTGATTTTT.

The rearrangement uses TRBV28 and TRBJ2-4, with TRBD2 as a possible D gene (5 bases). The germline V and J ends were trimmed by 2 bases and 1 base, with 18 bases remaining between them. The CDR3 is 18 residues long. CDR1 and CDR2 (germline): MDHEN, SYDVKM. The CDR3 DNA is TGTGCCAGCAGTTTAGTAATAGCCTCTGGGGAGGCCAAAAACATTCAGTACTTC. The encoded protein is CASSLVIASGEAKNIQYF.

This clonotype turned up a few times. The rearrangement links TRBV7-9 to TRBJ2-7; D remains ambiguous. The CDR3 sequence is 14 residues long. V was shortened by 5 bases and J by 2 bases, with 13 bases between the two germline ends. Germline V gives CDR1 SEHNR, CDR2 FQNEAQ (reference sequence). CDR3 DNA sequence: TGTGCCAGCAGCCCTCCCTTTGATACCTACGAGCAGTACTTC. Protein sequence: CASSPPFDTYEQYF.